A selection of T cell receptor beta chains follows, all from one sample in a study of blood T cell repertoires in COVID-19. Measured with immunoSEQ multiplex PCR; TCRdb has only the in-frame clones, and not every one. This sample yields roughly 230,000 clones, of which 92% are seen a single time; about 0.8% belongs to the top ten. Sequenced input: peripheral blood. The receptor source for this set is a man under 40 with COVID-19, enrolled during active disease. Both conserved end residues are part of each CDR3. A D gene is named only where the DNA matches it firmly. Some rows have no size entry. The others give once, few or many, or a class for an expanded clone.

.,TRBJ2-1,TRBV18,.,TGTGCCAGCTCACCACGGGACAACTACAATGAGCAGTTCTTC,CASSPRDNYNEQFF
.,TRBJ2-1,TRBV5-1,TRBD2,TGCGCCAGCAGCTCTCAAGGACTAGCGGTATACAATGAGCAGTTCTTC,CASSSQGLAVYNEQFF
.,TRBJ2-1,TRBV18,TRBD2,TGTGCCAGCTCACCATCCAGCGGGGGACTTGGCTCCTACAATGAGCAGTTCTTC,CASSPSSGGLGSYNEQFF
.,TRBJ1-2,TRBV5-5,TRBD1,TGTGCCAGCAGCCTATCGACAGGGTATGGCTACACCTTC,CASSLSTGYGYTF
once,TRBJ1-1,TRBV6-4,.,TGTGCCAGCAGTGATCTGCATTCGGGTGAAGCTTTCTTT,CASSDLHSGEAFF
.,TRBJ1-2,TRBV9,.,TGTGCCAGCAGCGTAGGACCCGGGGAAGGCTACACCTTC,CASSVGPGEGYTF
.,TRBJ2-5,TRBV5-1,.,TGCGCCAGCAGCTTGGCGGTCCATCAAGAGACCCAGTACTTC,CASSLAVHQETQYF
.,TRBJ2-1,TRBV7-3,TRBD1,TGTGCCAGCAGCTTAATCGCAGGGGGCGTTTTGGACAATGAGCAGTTCTTC,CASSLIAGGVLDNEQFF
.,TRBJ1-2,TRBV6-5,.,TGTGCCACGGCAGGGGCCATCTATGGCTACACCTTC,CATAGAIYGYTF
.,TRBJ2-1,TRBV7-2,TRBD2,TGTGCCAGCAGCTCCTCAGGAGCGGGGGATCTCAATGAGCAGTTCTTC,CASSSSGAGDLNEQFF
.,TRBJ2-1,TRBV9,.,TGTGCCAGCAGCGTAGCTCCGAGCTCCTACAATGAGCAGTTCTTC,CASSVAPSSYNEQFF
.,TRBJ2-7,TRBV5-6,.,TGTGCCAGCAGCTTGGTTGGGGCAGGGGCTGGGGAGCAGTACTTC,CASSLVGAGAGEQYF
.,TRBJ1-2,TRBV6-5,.,TGTGCCAGCAGTTTGGGTATGGCAGGTGGCTACACCTTC,CASSLGMAGGYTF
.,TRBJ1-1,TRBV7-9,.,TGTGCCAGCAGCTTATTGGGTAGCATGAACACTGAAGCTTTCTTT,CASSLLGSMNTEAFF
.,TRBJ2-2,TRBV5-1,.,TGCGCCAGCAGCTTGGCCTCGGGTCGAAACACCGGGGAGCTGTTTTTT,CASSLASGRNTGELFF
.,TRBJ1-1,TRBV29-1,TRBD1,TGCAGCGTGGGGGACAGGGGAGGGAGCACTGAAGCTTTCTTT,CSVGDRGGSTEAFF
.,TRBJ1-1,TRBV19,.,TGTGCCAGTAGTATCCGGAGGGCCACTGAAGCTTTCTTT,CASSIRRATEAFF
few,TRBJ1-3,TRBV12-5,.,TGTGCTAGTGGTTTTCCAGGGATCTCTGGAAACACCATATATTTT,CASGFPGISGNTIYF
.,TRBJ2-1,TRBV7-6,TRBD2,TGTGCCAGCAGCTATTCCTCGGGACTAGCGGGGGCCTTCAATGAGCAGTTCTTC,CASSYSSGLAGAFNEQFF
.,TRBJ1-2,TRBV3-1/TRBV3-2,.,TGTGCCAGCAGCCAAGTTGAAGGGGGCTATGGCTACACCTTC,CASSQVEGGYGYTF
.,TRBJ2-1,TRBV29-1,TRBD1,TGCAGCGTGGGAGCAGGGACAGGGATGAATGAGCAGTTCTTC,CSVGAGTGMNEQFF
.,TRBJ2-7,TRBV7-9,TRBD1,TGTGCCAGCAGCTTAGGGGCCGGGACAGGCTACGAGCAGTACTTC,CASSLGAGTGYEQYF
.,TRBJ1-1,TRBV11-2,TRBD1,TGTGCCAGCAGCTTCACCACACAGGGGGCCCCTGAAGCTTTCTTT,CASSFTTQGAPEAFF
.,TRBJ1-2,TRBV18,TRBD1,TGTGCCAGCTCACCGAAGGGACAGGGGAGCGGCTACACCTTC,CASSPKGQGSGYTF
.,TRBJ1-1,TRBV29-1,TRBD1,TGCAGCGTCCGAAAGGGGGCCTCGCCCAACACTGAAGCTTTCTTT,CSVRKGASPNTEAFF
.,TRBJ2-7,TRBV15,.,TGTGCCACCAGCAGATCCTCCTTCCTAGCCTTCTCCGAGCAGTACTTC,CATSRSSFLAFSEQYF
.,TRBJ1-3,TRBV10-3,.,TGTGCCATCAGTGAGGCAACAGGGTTGAGGGCTGGAAACACCATATATTTT,CAISEATGLRAGNTIYF
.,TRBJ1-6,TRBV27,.,TGTGCCAGCAGTCGTCCCGGGTCCTATAATTCACCCCTCCACTTT,CASSRPGSYNSPLHF
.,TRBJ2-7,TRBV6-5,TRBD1,TGTGCCAGCAAAATCGGGACAGGGGGTCCCTACGAGCAGTACTTC,CASKIGTGGPYEQYF
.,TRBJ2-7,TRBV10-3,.,TGTGCCATCAGTCGGAGGGACTCCGAGCAGTACTTC,CAISRRDSEQYF
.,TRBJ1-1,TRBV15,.,TGTGCCACCAGTATGGGGCAGTTGAACACTGAAGCTTTCTTT,CATSMGQLNTEAFF
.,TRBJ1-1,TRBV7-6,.,TGTGCCAGCAGCTTATTCATCCCGGGGGAGAACACTGAAGCTTTCTTT,CASSLFIPGENTEAFF
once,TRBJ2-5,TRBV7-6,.,TGTGCCAGCAGCTTAGGGGGCGGGATTACATCCAAAGAGACCCAGTACTTC,CASSLGGGITSKETQYF
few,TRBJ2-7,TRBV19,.,TGTGCCAGTAGTCATATCGACAGAGCCTACGAGCAGTACTTC,CASSHIDRAYEQYF
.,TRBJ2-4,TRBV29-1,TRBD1,TGCAGCGTTGGGGGACAGGGGATGGGAAACATTCAGTACTTC,CSVGGQGMGNIQYF
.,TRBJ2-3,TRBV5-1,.,TGCGCCAGCAGCTTGGTTCGCGTACGCACAGATACGCAGTATTTT,CASSLVRVRTDTQYF
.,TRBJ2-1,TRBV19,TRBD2,TGTGCCAGTAGTATGATAGCGGGGGGGCCTTACAATGAGCAGTTCTTC,CASSMIAGGPYNEQFF
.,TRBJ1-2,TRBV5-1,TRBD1,TGCGCCAGCAGCCCGGGACAGACCGCTAACTATGGCTACACCTTC,CASSPGQTANYGYTF
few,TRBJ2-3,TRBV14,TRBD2,TGTGCCAGCAGCCATAAGGGACTAGCGGGGGGAAGAGATACGCAGTATTTT,CASSHKGLAGGRDTQYF
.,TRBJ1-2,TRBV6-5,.,TGTGCCAGCCTCCTTAAACCGACAGGCTACTATGGCTACACCTTC,CASLLKPTGYYGYTF
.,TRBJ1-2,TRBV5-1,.,TGCGCCAGCAGCTTGGGCAGTAACTATGGCTACACCTTC,CASSLGSNYGYTF
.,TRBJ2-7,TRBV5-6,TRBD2,TGTGCCAGCAGCTTCGGGGGGGGCGAGCAGTACTTC,CASSFGGGEQYF
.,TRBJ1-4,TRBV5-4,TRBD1,TGTGCCAGCAGCTTCGACAGGGCAACTAATGAAAAACTGTTTTTT,CASSFDRATNEKLFF
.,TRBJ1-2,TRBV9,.,TGTGCCAGCAGCGTAGGGGGGCAGCCAGCCTATGGCTACACCTTC,CASSVGGQPAYGYTF
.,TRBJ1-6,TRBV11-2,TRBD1,TGTGCCAGCAGCTTAGAGACAGGGGGCTCTTCACCCCTCCACTTT,CASSLETGGSSPLHF
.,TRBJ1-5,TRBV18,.,TGTGCCAGCTCACCAGGGCAGGGTACGGGCAATCAGCCCCAGCATTTT,CASSPGQGTGNQPQHF
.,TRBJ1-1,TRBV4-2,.,TGTGCCAGCAGCCAAGATCTTGGTAGAAACACTGAAGCTTTCTTT,CASSQDLGRNTEAFF
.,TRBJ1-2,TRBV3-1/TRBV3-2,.,TGTGCCAGCAGCCAAGTTGACAGATGGTACACCTTC,CASSQVDRWYTF
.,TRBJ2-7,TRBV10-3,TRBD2,TGTGCCATCAGTGAGCGGGGGGTGTTATCCGAGCAGTACTTC,CAISERGVLSEQYF
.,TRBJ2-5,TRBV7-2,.,TGTGCCAGCAGCTTAGTTAGCAGAGGGGAGACCCAGTACTTC,CASSLVSRGETQYF
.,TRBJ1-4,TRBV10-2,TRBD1,TGCGCCAGCGGTACAGGGGGCGGAGAAAAACTGTTTTTT,CASGTGGGEKLFF
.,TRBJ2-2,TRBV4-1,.,TGCGCCAGCAGCCAAGATCATCTGGGGCACACCGGGGAGCTGTTTTTT,CASSQDHLGHTGELFF
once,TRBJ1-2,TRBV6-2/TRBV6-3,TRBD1,TGTGCCAGCAGTGTTGGGACAGAGAATGGCTACACCTTC,CASSVGTENGYTF
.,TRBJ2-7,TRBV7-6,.,TGTGCCAGCAGCTTAGGAACGCGACTCTCCTACGAGCAGTACTTC,CASSLGTRLSYEQYF
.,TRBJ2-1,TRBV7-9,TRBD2,TGTGCCAGCCTAGCGGGGGGGAGCTCCTACAATGAGCAGTTCTTC,CASLAGGSSYNEQFF
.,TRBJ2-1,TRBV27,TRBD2,TGTGCCAGCAGATCCCTTGGACTAGCCCACAATGAGCAGTTCTTC,CASRSLGLAHNEQFF
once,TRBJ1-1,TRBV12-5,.,TGTGCTAGTGGTTCCCCCCCTTACCTGGCCACTGAAGCTTTCTTT,CASGSPPYLATEAFF